These 30 T cell receptor beta chains were sequenced from one sample in a study of CD8 T cells in ankylosing spondylitis. The study, taken as a whole, reports: About 8 highly homologous variants made up a TCR beta motif, and this motif appeared characteristic of ankylosing spondylitis blood.

TCRdb redid the calling of the 5' RACE reads with MiXCR, one entry per CDR3 protein. The sample yields 450,000 or so distinct CDR3 sequences, roughly a quarter seen once. What these receptors recognize is not known. The sample consisted of blood, either unsorted or a sorted T cell fraction (not recorded which). The origin of the receptors is a male donor with ankylosing spondylitis.

The chain carries TRBV20-1 and TRBJ2-1, with 9 positions matching TRBD2. The J segment lost 3 bases and the V segment lost 6 bases, leaving 3 bases of the junction unmatched. Germline V gives CDR1 DFQATT, CDR2 SNEGSKA (reference sequence). CDR3 size: 13 residues. CDR3: CSARTSVYNEQFF. For the CDR3, the DNA is TGCAGTGCCCGGACTAGCGTCTACAATGAGCAGTTCTTC.

The V and J genes are TRBV29-1 and TRBJ2-3, with TRBD1 matching 8 bases. Trimming took 4 bases from V and 0 from J; bases not matched to a gene: 0. CDR3 length: 13 residues. CDR1 is SQVTM and CDR2 is ANQGSEA in the germline V gene. This CDR3 reads CSVGTGSTDTQYF. The CDR3 DNA sequence: TGCAGCGTTGGGACAGGGAGCACAGATACGCAGTATTTT.

The chain has TRBV27 and TRBJ1-1; D is undetermined. CDR1 MNHEY and CDR2 SMNVEV come from the germline V gene (reference sequence). The CDR3 runs 14 residues. Trimming took 10 bases from V and 5 from J, leaving 20 bases between them. CDR3 coding DNA: TGTGCCACCCGACCGGCGATGGTTGGTACTGAAGCTTTCTTT. This codes for CATRPAMVGTEAFF.

The chain employs TRBV19 and TRBJ2-1; no definite D call. Trimming pared 5 bases from V and 3 bases from J, leaving 11 bases between. The germline V gene has CDR1 LNHDA and CDR2 SQIVND (reference sequence). The CDR3 contains 14 residues. CDR3 amino acids: CASSASGYYNEQFF. The DNA for the CDR3 is TGTGCCAGTAGTGCCTCCGGGTACTACAATGAGCAGTTCTTC.

This clonotype was recorded many times. This chain links TRBV5-1 with TRBJ2-1; 8 nucleotides agree with TRBD1. V lost 3 bases, J lost 4 bases, and 9 bases stayed unmatched. This CDR3 comprises 16 residues. Germline-derived CDR1 and CDR2 are SGHRS and YFSETQ. This chain's CDR3 is CASSWTPGTGYNEQFF. CDR3 in DNA: TGCGCCAGCAGCTGGACCCCCGGGACAGGTTACAATGAGCAGTTCTTC.

J is TRBJ2-2 and V is TRBV7-2; TRBD1 matches 9 bases. V shed 5 bases, J shed 5 bases, and the junction held 9 bases outside the gene matches. This CDR3 region has 16 residues. Germline CDR1 and CDR2: SGHTA and FQGNSA. In DNA, the CDR3 is TGTGCCAGCAGCCCCCAAAGGGGACAGGGAACCGGGGAGCTGTTTTTT. Its protein is CASSPQRGQGTGELFF.

In regard to this clonotype: A much bigger clone sits one base away, suggesting this may be a read error. The V call is TRBV5-1, the J call TRBJ2-1; 11 bases map to TRBD2. This CDR3 contains 15 residues. V gave up 1 base and J gave up 11 bases; unmatched junction bases: 8. Looked up from germline, CDR1 is SGHRS and CDR2 is YFSETQ. CDR3 DNA: TGCGCCAGCAGCTTGAAACTAGCGGGAGTCGGGAAGCAGTTCTTC. It translates to CASSLKLAGVGKQFF.

In this sample, this clonotype turned up a few times. The V call is TRBV3-1, the J call TRBJ2-5; tentatively, D is TRBD1 or TRBD2 (6 bases each). In germline, CDR1 is LGHDT, CDR2 YNNKEL (reference sequence). The V end was cut by 4 bases, the J end by 4 bases, with 16 bases between. The CDR3 has 15 residues. The CDR3 loop reads CASSPRGALGETQYF. The CDR3 nucleotides are TGTGCCAGCAGCCCGAGGGGGGCCTTAGGAGAGACCCAGTACTTC.

A few counts support this clonotype. The J gene is TRBJ2-3, the V gene TRBV20-1, with 10 bases fitting TRBD2. The germline gives CDR1 DFQATT, CDR2 SNEGSKA (reference sequence). The CDR3 spans 15 residues. After removal of 6 bases from V and 0 bases from J, the junction contained 6 bases not matched to a gene. CDR3 residues: CSAIGLAVSTDTQYF. Written as DNA, the CDR3 is TGCAGTGCCATAGGACTAGCGGTTAGCACAGATACGCAGTATTTT.

The chain uses TRBV11-3 and TRBJ1-2; a weak D match, TRBD1 (6 bases). The CDR3 consists of 15 residues. Trimming cost V 3 bases and J 2 bases, with 13 bases left between them. Germline lookup yields CDR1 SGHNT and CDR2 YENEEA. In nucleotides, the CDR3 is TGTGCCAGCAGCTTGTATTCGGACAGCAACTATGGCTACACCTTC. This sequence encodes CASSLYSDSNYGYTF. Based on the CDR3 plus reference TRBV11-3 and TRBJ1-2, the full variable domain is EAGVVQSPRYKIIEKKQPVAFWCNPISGHNTLYWYLQNLGQGPELLIRYENEEAVDDSQLPKDRFSAERLKGVDSTLKIQPAELGDSAVYLCASSLYSDSNYGYTFGSGTRLTVV.

This chain joins TRBV5-4 and TRBJ2-3, with 8 positions matching TRBD2. This CDR3 has 17 amino acids. Germline V CDR1 and CDR2: SGHNT, YYREEE (reference sequence). The ends lost 4 bases at V and 3 bases at J; junction bases unmatched: 13. The DNA for the CDR3 is TGTGCCAGCAGCCCGGCGGGACGGGAGGGCCTAACAGATACGCAGTATTTT. This gives the protein CASSPAGREGLTDTQYF.

This clonotype showed up just a few times. CDR3 in amino acids: CSAPEGTAINNEQFF. CDR3 coding DNA: TGCAGTGCTCCCGAGGGTACGGCGATAAACAATGAGCAGTTCTTC. The rearrangement uses TRBV20-1 and TRBJ2-1; D is possibly TRBD2 (5 bases). Germline CDR1 DFQATT, CDR2 SNEGSKA (reference sequence). Trimming pared 5 bases from V and 5 bases from J, leaving 19 bases between. The CDR3 consists of 15 residues.

The chain combines TRBV5-1 with TRBJ1-2, with D tentatively TRBD1 (5 bases). The CDR3 runs to 15 residues. The V and J ends lost 0 bases and 5 bases respectively, with 14 bases between them. Germline-derived CDR1 and CDR2 are SGHRS and YFSETQ. The CDR3 protein is CASSLEWDGTYGYTF. DNA of the CDR3: TGCGCCAGCAGCTTGGAATGGGACGGGACGTATGGCTACACCTTC. Variable domain in full (rest from reference TRBV5-1 and TRBJ1-2): KAGVTQTPRYLIKTRGQQVTLSCSPISGHRSVSWYQQTPGQGLQFLFEYFSETQRNKGNFPGRFSGRQFSNSRSEMNVSTLELGDSALYLCASSLEWDGTYGYTFGSGTRLTVV.

This chain uses TRBV5-6 with TRBJ2-1; D call uncertain. V lost 0 bases and J lost 2, with 6 bases in between. The CDR3 length is 14 residues. Germline CDR1 SGHDT, CDR2 YYEEEE. CDR3 coding DNA: TGTGCCAGCAGCTTGGGCTTCACCTACAATGAGCAGTTCTTC. It is translated as CASSLGFTYNEQFF.

The chain combines TRBV5-1 with TRBJ1-2; a weak D match, TRBD1 (6 bases). Looked up from germline, CDR1 is SGHRS and CDR2 is YFSETQ. V lost 0 bases to trimming and J lost 8 bases, with 14 bases between them. The CDR3 extends over 14 amino acids. The CDR3 DNA follows: TGCGCCAGCAGCTTGGGGAGCAGGGGAGAAGGCTACACCTTC. Protein: CASSLGSRGEGYTF.

The V and J genes are TRBV12-3 or TRBV12-4 and TRBJ2-3; D perhaps matches TRBD1 (5 bases). Deletions cut 7 bases from V and 4 bases from J, with 24 bases between. The CDR3 has 17 residues. The CDR3 protein is CASTALGLKKGPDTQYF. DNA of the CDR3: TGTGCCAGCACCGCCCTGGGGCTCAAAAAGGGTCCAGATACGCAGTATTTT.

The chain has TRBV24-1 and TRBJ2-1; D ambiguous. Germline V gives CDR1 KGHDR, CDR2 SFDVKD. The CDR3 has 17 residues. V was cut by 2 bases and J by 5 bases, with 18 bases left in between. DNA for the CDR3: TGTGCCACCAGTGATTCTCCTCCGTTGGGTTTAAACAATGAGCAGTTCTTC. Encoded protein: CATSDSPPLGLNNEQFF.

This clonotype turned up a few times. The V gene is TRBV7-9, the J gene TRBJ2-7, with 9 bases identical to TRBD1. Germline CDR1 reads SEHNR; CDR2 reads FQNEAQ (reference sequence). The junction had 5 bases not matched to a gene; V was cut back by 4 bases and J by 4 bases. CDR3 size: 14 residues. The CDR3 protein is CASSSQGAPYEQYV. The CDR3 coding sequence is TGTGCCAGCAGCTCACAGGGGGCGCCTTACGAGCAGTACGTC.

This clonotype was seen a handful of times. CDR3 coding DNA: TGTGCCAGCCTAGGACTAGCGGGAGGGCCGAACACCGGGGAGCTGTTTTTT. This sequence encodes CASLGLAGGPNTGELFF. The rearrangement links TRBV6-1 to TRBJ2-2, with 15 nucleotides matching TRBD2. CDR1 MNHNS and CDR2 SASEGT come from the germline V gene. The CDR3 covers 17 residues. With V trimmed by 8 bases and J by 0 bases, 4 bases remained unmatched.

This clonotype was recorded once. The chain has TRBV29-1 and TRBJ1-1; TRBD1 is a possible D gene (6 bases). Germline CDR1 is SQVTM and CDR2 is ANQGSEA. Trimming stripped 7 bases from V and 1 base from J, with 13 bases between. The length of the CDR3 is 13 residues. CDR3 sequence (DNA): TGCAGCGGAGTGGCCAGGGGGAACACTGAAGCTTTCTTT. Translation gives CSGVARGNTEAFF.

This clonotype was detected a few times. The chain links TRBV3-1 to TRBJ2-2; 9 nucleotides match TRBD2. Losses at the gene ends were 2 bases for V and 4 bases for J; bases not matched to a gene: 5. Germline-derived CDR1 and CDR2 are LGHDT and YNNKEL (reference sequence). The length of the CDR3 is 16 residues. CDR3 loop: CASSQPGLAATGELFF. Here the CDR3 DNA reads TGTGCCAGCAGCCAACCGGGACTAGCCGCCACCGGGGAGCTGTTTTTT.

In this sample, this clonotype turned up many times. The CDR3 sequence: CASSLAGPTGEQYF. The CDR3 coding sequence is TGTGCCAGCAGCCTAGCGGGACCAACGGGCGAGCAGTACTTC. The rearrangement links TRBV11-2 to TRBJ2-7; 9 bases align to TRBD2. With 5 bases clipped from V and 6 bases from J, the junction kept 8 bases outside the gene matches. The germline gives CDR1 SGHAT, CDR2 FQNNGV. CDR3 size: 14 residues.

The rearrangement uses TRBV3-1 and TRBJ1-2, with 7 nucleotides matching TRBD1. The CDR3 length is 15 residues. Per the germline V gene, CDR1 is LGHDT and CDR2 is YNNKEL (reference sequence). J gave up 5 bases and V 0 bases, and 6 bases lay outside the gene matches. Here the CDR3 DNA reads TGTGCCAGCAGCCAAGATTGGGCAGGGGGGTATGGCTACACCTTC. Encoded protein: CASSQDWAGGYGYTF.

The chain links TRBV19 to TRBJ1-1, with D tentatively TRBD1 (6 bases). The ends were cut back, 10 bases at V and 1 base at J, with 13 bases in the middle. CDR3 length: 13 residues. The germline gives CDR1 LNHDA, CDR2 SQIVND (reference sequence). CDR3 bases: TGTGCCACCGAGCGGGGGGCGAACACTGAAGCTTTCTTT. Protein product: CATERGANTEAFF.

In this sample, this clonotype turned up a few times. The chain uses TRBV3-1 and TRBJ1-1; D is possibly TRBD1 (6 bases). CDR1 LGHDT and CDR2 YNNKEL come from the germline V gene (reference sequence). Trimming took 1 base from V and 5 from J, leaving 14 bases between them. The CDR3 extends over 15 amino acids. The CDR3 coding sequence is TGTGCCAGCAGCCAAGCCGACAGGCCGTGGACTGAAGCTTTCTTT. It is translated as CASSQADRPWTEAFF. The full variable domain, with the rest looked up from reference TRBV3-1 and TRBJ1-1, is DTAVSQTPKYLVTQMGNDKSIKCEQNLGHDTMYWYKQDSKKFLKIMFSYNNKELIINETVPNRFSPKSPDKAHLNLHINSLELGDSAVYFCASSQADRPWTEAFFGQGTRLTVV.

This clonotype was counted a few times. This chain joins TRBV30 and TRBJ1-1, with D possibly matching TRBD1 (6 bases). Per germline, CDR1 GTSNPN and CDR2 SVGIG (reference sequence). This CDR3 is 17 amino acids long. V lost 4 bases and J lost 4, with 25 bases in between. The CDR3 coding sequence is TGTGCCTGGAAAAAAAAGGGGGGATACGGTTTGGTCACTGAAGCTTTCTTT. Amino acid sequence: CAWKKKGGYGLVTEAFF.

This clonotype was seen a few times. The chain employs TRBV3-1 and TRBJ2-7; TRBD1 aligns across 9 bases. The CDR3 is made up of 15 amino acids. Germline V gene data show CDR1 as LGHDT and CDR2 as YNNKEL (reference sequence). Losses at the gene ends were 4 bases for V and 7 bases for J; bases not matched to a gene: 11. CDR3 DNA: TGTGCCAGCAGCCCGGGACAGGGACGTCTCGGAGAGCAGTACTTC. Encoded protein: CASSPGQGRLGEQYF.

This clonotype was found a few times. The chain joins TRBV5-1 to TRBJ2-1, with D possibly being TRBD1 (5 bases). CDR3 length: 16 residues. CDR1 SGHRS and CDR2 YFSETQ come from the germline V gene. V was shortened by 3 bases and J by 3 bases, with 16 bases between the two germline ends. CDR3 region: CASSSLGRDDYNEQFF. For the CDR3, the DNA is TGCGCCAGCAGCTCATTGGGCAGGGATGACTACAATGAGCAGTTCTTC.

The chain combines TRBV5-1 with TRBJ1-6, with TRBD1 as a possible D gene (5 bases). The ends were cut back, 0 bases at V and 7 bases at J, with 8 bases in the middle. The CDR3 covers 14 residues. Germline CDR1 reads SGHRS; CDR2 reads YFSETQ. The CDR3 region has the DNA TGCGCCAGCAGCTTGGGACAGAGAAATTCACCCCTCCACTTT. This encodes CASSLGQRNSPLHF.

This clonotype has more than one count but fewer than ten. This chain joins TRBV20-1 and TRBJ1-5; D is ambiguous. Per the germline V gene, CDR1 is DFQATT and CDR2 is SNEGSKA (reference sequence). This CDR3 contains 15 residues. V gave up 1 base and J gave up 0 bases, with 10 bases separating them. The CDR3 loop reads CSARVSKDSNQPQHF. The CDR3 nucleotides read TGCAGTGCTAGAGTTAGTAAGGATAGCAATCAGCCCCAGCATTTT.